These 23 T cell receptor beta chains were all obtained from the same sample, sequenced in a study of cytomegalovirus exposure and HLA in healthy donors. PCR was performed using 60 Vbeta and 13 Jbeta primers. Clones were read by immunoSEQ multiplex PCR, and TCRdb kept only the in-frame ones, dropping some. The sample records over 100,000 clones, about three quarters being singletons. Sequencing input: PBMCs. Receptors originate from a female donor in good health and CMV-seropositive.

This clone came up a few times. The genes are TRBV27 and TRBJ2-5, with D maybe TRBD1 (5 bases). This CDR3 has 13 residues. Germline assignment: CDR1 MNHEY and CDR2 SMNVEV (reference sequence). V lost 3 bases and J lost 4, with 9 bases in between. The CDR3 bases are TGTGCCAGCAGTTTGGGCAGGGTAGAGACCCAGTACTTC. Translation: CASSLGRVETQYF.

This clone was seen a handful of times. The V and J genes are TRBV28 and TRBJ2-3; 8 nucleotides agree with TRBD1. Germline V gene sequence: CDR1 MDHEN, CDR2 SYDVKM. The CDR3 is made up of 20 amino acids. Unmatched junction bases numbered 16, after V lost 2 bases and J lost 0 bases. The CDR3 protein is CASSLDLSRGQVVSTDTQYF. The CDR3 DNA is TGTGCCAGCAGTTTAGATTTATCCAGGGGGCAGGTAGTTAGCACAGATACGCAGTATTTT.

This rearrangement joins TRBV2 to TRBJ1-2; D remains ambiguous. The V end lost 4 bases, the J end lost 5 bases, and 20 bases lay between the germline ends. Germline loops: CDR1 SNHLY, CDR2 FYNNEI. CDR3 length: 16 amino acids. CDR3 bases: TGTGCCAGCAGTGTGAATGTCCAGGAGGGTTATTATGGCTACACCTTC. This sequence encodes CASSVNVQEGYYGYTF. The full variable domain, its missing parts supplied by reference TRBV2 and TRBJ1-2, is EPEVTQTPSHQVTQMGQEVILRCVPISNHLYFYWYRQILGQKVEFLVSFYNNEISEKSEIFDDQFSVERPDGSNFTLKIRSTKLEDSAMYFCASSVNVQEGYYGYTFGSGTRLTVV.

This rearrangement joins TRBV10-1 to TRBJ2-1; possible D gene TRBD1, 5 bases. V was trimmed by 8 bases and J by 0 bases, leaving 17 bases between them. CDR1 and CDR2 from the germline V gene are WNHNN and SYGVQD (reference sequence). This CDR3 spans 16 amino acids. CDR3 sequence: CASLGPHRSSYNEQFF. CDR3 bases: TGCGCCAGCTTGGGGCCCCACCGTAGCTCCTACAATGAGCAGTTCTTC.

The V gene is TRBV7-2, the J gene TRBJ1-6; D gene ambiguous. V was pared by 2 bases and J by 7 bases, with 6 bases between. This CDR3 has 13 amino acids. Per germline, CDR1 SGHTA and CDR2 FQGNSA. CDR3 DNA: TGTGCCAGCAGCTTACTCCCGAATTCACCCCTCCACTTT. Protein: CASSLLPNSPLHF.

The chain combines TRBV5-4 with TRBJ1-2; D gene unclear. V shed 4 bases and J shed 6 bases, with 22 bases lying between them. CDR1 and CDR2 from the germline V gene are SGHNT and YYREEE (reference sequence). This CDR3 is built from 16 residues. CDR3 sequence reads: CASSAQNVRRIDGYTF. The DNA for the CDR3 is TGTGCCAGCAGCGCACAGAATGTAAGGCGCATAGATGGCTACACCTTC.

The chain is built from TRBV28 and TRBJ2-1; D gene uncertain. Germline-derived CDR1 and CDR2 are MDHEN and SYDVKM. With 4 bases removed from V and 10 bases from J, the gap between germline ends came to 23 bases. CDR3 length equals 16 residues. This CDR3 reads CASSYPTASLYGEQFF. The DNA for the CDR3 is TGTGCCAGCAGTTATCCCACGGCTTCTCTTTACGGGGAGCAGTTCTTC.

This clone occurred once. The chain links TRBV6-5 to TRBJ2-7; 8 bases map to TRBD1. There are 14 residues in the CDR3. J gave up 1 base and V 7 bases, and 6 bases lay outside the gene matches. CDR1 is MNHEY, CDR2 SVGAGI, per germline. CDR3 in amino acids: CASIIDRGSYEQYF. CDR3 sequence (DNA): TGTGCCAGCATAATCGACAGGGGATCCTACGAGCAGTACTTC.

The V and J genes are TRBV28 and TRBJ1-4; 7 positions agree with TRBD1. The germline V gene encodes CDR1 MDHEN and CDR2 SYDVKM. J was trimmed by 7 bases and V by 6 bases; bases with no gene match: 8. The CDR3 runs 14 residues. DNA for the CDR3: TGTGCCAGCAGAAAACAGGGGAGTCCTGAAAAACTGTTTTTT. It encodes CASRKQGSPEKLFF.

This chain joins TRBV28 and TRBJ2-5; 8 bases agree with TRBD2. CDR1 and CDR2 (germline): MDHEN, SYDVKM. The CDR3 has 15 amino acids. Germline trimming cut 6 bases from V and 3 bases from J; bases unmatched to any gene: 9. The CDR3 DNA is TGTGCCAGCAGCCCCCTCGGCGGGAGGAAAGAGACCCAGTACTTC. Translated: CASSPLGGRKETQYF.

The J gene is TRBJ2-1, the V gene TRBV11-2; TRBD1 matches at 8 bases. The CDR3 contains 13 residues. V lost 6 bases, J lost 5 bases, and 3 bases stayed unmatched. Germline lookup yields CDR1 SGHAT and CDR2 FQNNGV. CDR3 region: CASRWDRNNEQFF. The CDR3 DNA reads TGTGCCAGCAGATGGGACAGGAACAATGAGCAGTTCTTC.

J is TRBJ2-7 and V is TRBV11-1; possible D gene TRBD1, 5 bases. Trimming stripped 0 bases from V and 4 bases from J, with 7 bases between. The CDR3 is 13 residues long. The germline CDR1 and CDR2 sequences are SGHAT and FQDESV (reference sequence). Written as DNA, the CDR3 is TGTGCCAGCAGCTTAGCGGGGCGGTACGAGCAGTACTTC. This sequence encodes CASSLAGRYEQYF.

The chain is built from TRBV27 and TRBJ1-1; 10 bases agree with TRBD1. This CDR3 has 15 residues. J was trimmed by 4 bases and V by 3 bases; bases with no gene match: 5. Germline V gene lookup returns CDR1 MNHEY and CDR2 SMNVEV (reference sequence). The CDR3 is CASSFVTGGTTEAFF. The DNA of the CDR3 is TGTGCCAGCAGTTTCGTGACAGGGGGCACCACTGAAGCTTTCTTT.

The chain uses TRBV10-1 and TRBJ2-7; D gene uncertain. Germline-derived CDR1 and CDR2 are WNHNN and SYGVQD (reference sequence). The germline V and J ends were trimmed by 0 bases and 4 bases, with 10 bases remaining between them. The CDR3 spans 14 residues. The CDR3 protein is CASSESGRPYEQYF. The CDR3 DNA reads as TGCGCCAGCAGTGAGTCAGGCAGGCCTTACGAGCAGTACTTC.

The chain carries TRBV6-1 and TRBJ1-2; D unresolved. The V end lost 1 base, the J end lost 13 bases, and 13 bases lay between the germline ends. The CDR3 sequence is 12 residues long. Germline CDR1 and CDR2: MNHNS and SASEGT. CDR3 nucleotide sequence: TGTGCCAGCAGTGAAGGAGGGAGGAGGTCCACCTTC. Translating it yields CASSEGGRRSTF.

The rearrangement uses TRBV5-1 and TRBJ2-7, with 12 bases matching TRBD2. Germline V CDR1 and CDR2: SGHRS, YFSETQ. Trimming took 2 bases from V and 7 from J; bases not matched to a gene: 1. This CDR3 has 13 residues. The CDR3 coding sequence is TGCGCCAGCAGCTTCACTAGCGGGGGGGAGCAGTACTTC. It is translated as CASSFTSGGEQYF.

This clone has only a few counts. The V call is TRBV14, the J call TRBJ2-6; a possible D gene is TRBD2 (6 bases). From germline, CDR1 is SGHDN and CDR2 FVKESK. V shed 1 base and J shed 7 bases, with 20 bases lying between them. The length of the CDR3 is 18 residues. The CDR3 nucleotides read TGTGCCAGCAGCCAAGGGGGAGGCCCGACACGAGGAGCCAACGTCCTGACTTTC. Its translation: CASSQGGGPTRGANVLTF.

V usage is TRBV5-6 and J usage is TRBJ2-7; 12 bases map to TRBD2. Germline CDR1 is SGHDT and CDR2 is YYEEEE. The CDR3 length is 17 residues. The V and J ends lost 4 bases and 2 bases, in that order; junction bases with no gene match: 10. The DNA of the CDR3 is TGTGCCAGCAGCCCCGGGACTAGCGGGTATGCGCCCTACGAGCAGTACTTC. This gives the protein CASSPGTSGYAPYEQYF.

This chain joins TRBV13 and TRBJ2-7; 12 bases agree with TRBD2. CDR1 and CDR2 from the germline V gene are PRHDT and FYEKMQ (reference sequence). V lost 4 bases and J lost 3; bases outside the gene matches: 7. The CDR3 covers 16 residues. As DNA, the CDR3 is TGTGCCAGCAGCTCAGAAGGACTAGCGGGGATCTACGAGCAGTACTTC. As protein: CASSSEGLAGIYEQYF. Full variable domain (outside the CDR3, taken from reference TRBV13 and TRBJ2-7): AAGVIQSPRHLIKEKRETATLKCYPIPRHDTVYWYQQGPGQDPQFLISFYEKMQSDKGSIPDRFSAQQFSDYHSELNMSSLELGDSALYFCASSSEGLAGIYEQYFGPGTRLTVT.

This chain links TRBV21-1 with TRBJ2-5; the listed D gene, TRBD2, was not tested against the DNA. TRBV21-1 is a recognized pseudogene. The CDR3 extends over 18 amino acids. The chain's CDR3 is CASSNLFRSRGGTETQYF. CDR3 nucleotide sequence: TGTGCCAGCAGCAATTTATTCCGCTCGAGGGGGGGCACGGAGACCCAGTACTTC.

This sequence joins TRBV30 and TRBJ1-1, with D possibly TRBD1 on 6 matching bases. V was clipped by 0 bases and J by 6 bases, with 8 bases between them. Germline V gives CDR1 GTSNPN, CDR2 SVGIG (reference sequence). The CDR3 sequence is 12 residues long. The CDR3 sequence is CAWSVEGAEAFF. The CDR3 DNA is TGTGCCTGGAGTGTAGAGGGGGCTGAAGCTTTCTTT.

This clone has just a few counts. This sequence joins TRBV6-1 and TRBJ1-2; 8 nucleotides agree with TRBD1. After removal of 5 bases from V and 7 bases from J, the junction contained 6 bases not matched to a gene. This CDR3 comprises 13 residues. The V gene's germline CDR1 is MNHNS and CDR2 SASEGT. CDR3 amino acids: CASSLQGVLGYTF. The CDR3 DNA reads TGTGCCAGCAGTCTACAGGGGGTCCTTGGCTACACCTTC.

V is TRBV11-2 and J is TRBJ1-6, with no clear D. The CDR3 has 13 amino acids. CDR1 and CDR2 from the germline V gene are SGHAT and FQNNGV. Trimming removed 5 bases at V and 5 bases at J, with 7 bases between. CDR3 sequence (DNA): TGTGCCAGCAGCCTCGGGGATAATTCACCCCTCCACTTT. This encodes CASSLGDNSPLHF.